Shown below are 30 T cell receptor beta chains from a single sample sequenced in a study of regulatory T cells in long-lasting Graves disease. With iRepertoire HTBI primers and Arm-PCR of CDR3 regions, TCR beta libraries were built. TCRdb re-called the multiplex PCR reads with MiXCR, one entry per CDR3 protein. The table shows approximately 300,000 distinct CDR3 sequences, with 15% to 20% occurring only once. The time point is: newly diagnosed GD, antithyroid drugs for less than 3 months. The authors made the TCR library using RNA they extracted from PBMCs. The sequencing used peripheral blood mononuclear cells (PBMCs), collected at new diagnosis, from a patient treated with antithyroid drugs. The receptors stem from a female donor with Graves disease.

This chain joins TRBV19 and TRBJ2-3; D is perhaps TRBD2 (5 bases). The ends were cut back, 6 bases at V and 2 bases at J, with 9 bases in the middle. In germline, CDR1 is LNHDA, CDR2 SQIVND (reference sequence). The CDR3 totals 13 residues. CDR3 DNA sequence: TGTGCCAGTAGACGGGAATCCACAGATACGCAGTATTTT. Its protein is CASRRESTDTQYF.

Many counts were recorded for this clonotype. V is TRBV19 and J is TRBJ2-1; 9 bases fit TRBD2. Per the germline V gene, CDR1 is LNHDA and CDR2 is SQIVND (reference sequence). CDR3 length: 15 amino acids. V gave up 9 bases and J gave up 0 bases; unmatched junction bases: 6. The CDR3 sequence: CASSISGSSYNEQFF. As DNA, the CDR3 is TGTGCCAGCAGCATTAGCGGGAGCTCCTACAATGAGCAGTTCTTC. The full variable domain, rest sourced from reference TRBV19 and TRBJ2-1, is DGGITQSPKYLFRKEGQNVTLSCEQNLNHDAMYWYRQDPGQGLRLIYYSQIVNDFQKGDIAEGYSVSREKKESFPLTVTSAQKNPTAFYLCASSISGSSYNEQFFGPGTRLTVL.

The sample holds many counts of this clonotype. The chain links TRBV24-1 to TRBJ2-5, with D perhaps TRBD2 (5 bases). Germline CDR1 is KGHDR and CDR2 is SFDVKD. The V end lost 5 bases, the J end lost 7 bases, and 10 bases lay between the germline ends. The CDR3 has 12 amino acids. CDR3 amino acids: CATSAPAGTQYF. The CDR3 nucleotides are TGTGCCACCAGTGCCCCGGCGGGGACCCAGTACTTC.

The table lists this clonotype with many counts. V is TRBV7-9 and J is TRBJ1-5, with no clear D. Germline V gene sequence: CDR1 SEHNR, CDR2 FQNEAQ (reference sequence). Trimming took 0 bases from V and 0 from J, leaving 3 bases between them. This CDR3 is built from 14 residues. The CDR3 DNA reads TGTGCCAGCAGCTTAGCGGTTAGCAATCAGCCCCAGCATTTT. Translating gives CASSLAVSNQPQHF.

This clonotype was found a few times. J is TRBJ2-7 and V is TRBV19; D uncertain. The germline CDR1 and CDR2 sequences are LNHDA and SQIVND (reference sequence). V lost 3 bases, J lost 6 bases, and 6 bases lay in between. This CDR3 comprises 11 residues. The CDR3 bases are TGTGCCAGTAGTATTTGGGGCGAGCAGTACTTC. This codes for CASSIWGEQYF.

This clonotype showed up many times. The V gene is TRBV10-3, the J gene TRBJ2-1, with TRBD2 matching 10 bases. The CDR3 covers 15 residues. Trimming cost V 8 bases and J 5 bases; bases outside gene matches: 9. Germline CDR1 reads ENHRY; CDR2 reads SYGVKD. This CDR3 reads CAIRTSGNLNNEQFF. The CDR3 nucleotides read TGTGCCATCCGGACTAGCGGAAACCTTAACAATGAGCAGTTCTTC.

This clonotype came up many times. V gene TRBV6-1 combines with J gene TRBJ1-1; D ambiguous. Per germline, CDR1 MNHNS and CDR2 SASEGT. V shed 5 bases and J shed 6 bases, with 22 bases lying between them. This CDR3 contains 16 residues. As DNA, the CDR3 is TGTGCCAGCAGTCCGCAATGGACGGCCCCCGTTCCTGAAGCTTTCTTT. Residues: CASSPQWTAPVPEAFF.

This clonotype showed up many times. The J gene is TRBJ2-5, the V gene TRBV7-2; 7 positions match TRBD2. In germline, CDR1 is SGHTA, CDR2 FQGNSA. Germline trimming cut 4 bases from V and 6 bases from J; bases unmatched to any gene: 8. This CDR3 has 14 amino acids. The chain's CDR3 is CASSSRRGVKTQYF. CDR3 bases: TGTGCCAGCAGCTCACGTCGGGGGGTAAAGACCCAGTACTTC.

Many counts were recorded for this clonotype. The J gene is TRBJ1-2, the V gene TRBV6-2 or TRBV6-3; D might be TRBD1 (5 bases). CDR1 is MNHEY, CDR2 SVGEGT, per germline. The CDR3 sequence is 13 residues long. V was clipped by 2 bases and J by 5 bases, with 9 bases between them. The CDR3: CASSYGADYGYTF. The CDR3 bases are TGTGCCAGCAGTTACGGGGCAGATTATGGCTACACCTTC.

Only a few counts were recorded for this clonotype. This likely reflects a read error, since a far larger clone is one base away. The V call is TRBV2, the J call TRBJ2-1, with D perhaps given as TRBD1 or TRBD2 (5 bases each). V was pared by 10 bases and J by 10 bases, with 26 bases between. The CDR3 spans 15 residues. Germline V lookup: CDR1 SNHLY, CDR2 FYNNEI. DNA for the CDR3: TGTGCCACCAGGGACGGTCGCGCCCCAACCTACGAGCAGTTCTTC. This gives the protein CATRDGRAPTYEQFF.

This rearrangement joins TRBV7-9 to TRBJ2-7, with D possibly matching TRBD1 (6 bases). The CDR3 has 15 amino acids. Germline-derived CDR1 and CDR2 are SEHNR and FQNEAQ (reference sequence). V shed 6 bases and J shed 2 bases, with 17 bases lying between them. CDR3 sequence (DNA): TGTGCCAGCAGTCAGGGGTACGGCAGAACCTACGAGCAGTACTTC. Translated: CASSQGYGRTYEQYF.

At least ten counts were recorded for this clonotype. The CDR3 region is CASSLALLEQVYGYTF. CDR3 DNA: TGTGCCAGCAGTTTAGCGCTCCTGGAGCAGGTCTATGGCTACACCTTC. The rearrangement links TRBV12-3 or TRBV12-4 to TRBJ1-2; D not certain. V lost 0 bases, J lost 4 bases, and 15 bases lay in between. This CDR3 has 16 amino acids.

As to this clonotype: A much bigger clone sits one base away, suggesting this may be a read error. The rearrangement joins TRBV6-9 to TRBJ2-1, with TRBD2 as a possible D gene (6 bases). Trimming cost V 2 bases and J 13 bases, with 21 bases left between them. Germline CDR1 is MNHGY and CDR2 is SVAAGI. CDR3 size: 15 residues. The CDR3 loop is CASSYGGRLMETQFF. In DNA form, the CDR3 reads TGTGCCAGCAGTTATGGAGGGAGGTTGATGGAGACCCAGTTCTTC.

V and J are TRBV5-1 and TRBJ2-1; TRBD1 agrees at 7 bases. The CDR3 has 15 amino acids. V shed 7 bases, J shed 2 bases, and the junction held 9 bases outside the gene matches. Germline V gene lookup returns CDR1 SGHRS and CDR2 YFSETQ. The CDR3 sequence: CASRLQGFTYNEQFF. The CDR3, as DNA: TGCGCCAGCCGACTACAGGGGTTCACCTACAATGAGCAGTTCTTC.

Ten or more counts support this clonotype. The chain employs TRBV29-1 and TRBJ1-1; possible D gene TRBD1, 5 bases. Germline V gene sequence: CDR1 SQVTM, CDR2 ANQGSEA. V was clipped by 6 bases and J by 1 base, with 9 bases between them. The CDR3 totals 12 residues. DNA for the CDR3: TGCAGCGTAGGGGACTGGAACACTGAAGCTTTCTTT. The encoded protein is CSVGDWNTEAFF.

This clonotype was seen many times. V usage is TRBV20-1 and J usage is TRBJ2-7; possible D gene TRBD1, 5 bases. The CDR3 extends over 13 amino acids. Germline V CDR1 and CDR2: DFQATT, SNEGSKA (reference sequence). V lost 0 bases to trimming and J lost 5 bases, with 11 bases between them. The CDR3 DNA reads as TGCAGTGCTAGAGATTTAAGGGGTCACGAGCAGTACTTC. Protein: CSARDLRGHEQYF.

The J gene is TRBJ2-5, the V gene TRBV10-1; D possibly corresponds to TRBD2 (7 bases). The CDR3 extends over 14 amino acids. The V gene's germline CDR1 is WNHNN and CDR2 SYGVQD (reference sequence). Between the trimmed V and J ends, which lost 11 bases and 4 bases, there was a span of 20 bases. The DNA for the CDR3 is TGCGCCTCCTATAAGGGAGGGGGTCGAGAGACCCAGTACTTC. Its translation: CASYKGGGRETQYF.

The chain combines TRBV27 with TRBJ1-5, with D tentatively TRBD1 (5 bases). The CDR3 has 14 amino acids. CDR1 and CDR2 (germline): MNHEY, SMNVEV (reference sequence). V lost 9 bases, J lost 2 bases, and 14 bases lay in between. The CDR3 sequence is CASSKTEGNQPQHF. In DNA, the CDR3 is TGTGCCAGTTCTAAGACAGAAGGCAATCAGCCCCAGCATTTT.

Notes on this clonotype: This may come from a read error, since a much larger clone is one base off. The CDR3 does not close with the conserved phenylalanine or tryptophan, likely indicating a read error. The rearrangement uses TRBV6-4 and TRBJ2-2; 8 bases are shared with TRBD2. V was pared by 4 bases and J by 7 bases, with 14 bases of the junction left unmatched. The CDR3 consists of 17 residues. Germline values: CDR1 MRHNA, CDR2 SNTAGT. The CDR3 DNA is TGTGCCAGCAGTGGAGATATCGGGAGGGTCAATTTCGGGGAGCTGTTTCTT. Protein product: CASSGDIGRVNFGELFL.

Ten or more counts support this clonotype. J is TRBJ2-3 and V is TRBV11-2; D perhaps matches TRBD1 (6 bases). V lost 5 bases to trimming and J lost 6 bases, with 18 bases between them. Germline V CDR1 and CDR2: SGHAT, FQNNGV. The CDR3 runs 15 residues. The CDR3 coding sequence is TGTGCCAGCAGCCTCCCTAGGGGGAGCCATGATACGCAGTATTTT. Protein: CASSLPRGSHDTQYF.

In its sample, this clonotype was seen many times. The rearrangement joins TRBV7-9 to TRBJ2-7; D possibly corresponds to TRBD1 (6 bases). Germline CDR1 is SEHNR and CDR2 is FQNEAQ (reference sequence). There are 14 residues in the CDR3. Trimming took 6 bases from V and 5 from J, leaving 17 bases between them. CDR3 DNA sequence: TGTGCCAGCAGTTTATCCCAGGGGTTCGACGAGCAGTACTTC. Translated, it gives CASSLSQGFDEQYF.

The chain links TRBV18 to TRBJ2-3; D unclear. Trimming removed 5 bases at V and 4 bases at J, with 16 bases between. The germline V gene has CDR1 KGHSH and CDR2 LQKENI. This CDR3 comprises 15 residues. CDR3 residues: CASSEADRKADTQYF. CDR3 in DNA: TGTGCCAGCTCAGAGGCGGATCGGAAGGCAGATACGCAGTATTTT.

In this sample, this clonotype turned up many times. The chain joins TRBV24-1 to TRBJ2-1, with 7 bases aligning to TRBD2. The CDR3 extends over 14 amino acids. J lost 8 bases, V lost 2 bases, and 5 bases had no gene match. Germline V gene data show CDR1 as KGHDR and CDR2 as SFDVKD. The CDR3 DNA follows: TGTGCCACCAGTGATTCCATGCGGGAGCATGAGCAGTTCTTC. Translation gives CATSDSMREHEQFF.

This clonotype was seen ten or more times. The gene calls are TRBV10-3 and TRBJ2-1, with TRBD2 matching 8 bases. Looked up from germline, CDR1 is ENHRY and CDR2 is SYGVKD. V shed 8 bases, J shed 6 bases, and the junction held 0 bases outside the gene matches. The CDR3 spans 11 residues. The CDR3 sequence: CAIGTSNEQFF. In nucleotides, the CDR3 is TGTGCCATCGGGACTAGCAATGAGCAGTTCTTC.

This clonotype was seen a handful of times. This sequence joins TRBV29-1 and TRBJ2-2; 7 positions agree with TRBD1. Germline CDR1 is SQVTM and CDR2 is ANQGSEA. The length of the CDR3 is 14 residues. V gave up 7 bases and J gave up 1 base; unmatched junction bases: 6. As DNA, the CDR3 is TGCAGCGCCCGGGCAGGGGGGAACACCGGGGAGCTGTTTTTT. Translated: CSARAGGNTGELFF.

This chain joins TRBV2 and TRBJ1-2; 10 bases agree with TRBD1. Germline-derived CDR1 and CDR2 are SNHLY and FYNNEI. The CDR3 spans 16 residues. With V trimmed by 7 bases and J by 7 bases, 15 bases remained unmatched. This CDR3 is CASILTGGSVSIGYTF. The CDR3 DNA reads as TGTGCCAGCATCTTGACAGGGGGCTCGGTCTCGATTGGCTACACCTTC. The full variable domain, in which reference TRBV2 and TRBJ1-2 provide the parts outside the CDR3, is EPEVTQTPSHQVTQMGQEVILRCVPISNHLYFYWYRQILGQKVEFLVSFYNNEISEKSEIFDDQFSVERPDGSNFTLKIRSTKLEDSAMYFCASILTGGSVSIGYTFGSGTRLTVV.

This clonotype was detected a few times. This chain links TRBV19 with TRBJ2-1; D is possibly TRBD2 (5 bases). Germline V CDR1 and CDR2: LNHDA, SQIVND (reference sequence). This CDR3 region has 15 residues. Trimming took off 7 bases at V and 0 bases at J, with 13 bases between the two ends. Here the CDR3 DNA reads TGTGCCAGTACCGTTAGCGAGAGCTCCTACAATGAGCAGTTCTTC. It specifies CASTVSESSYNEQFF.

This clonotype was counted at least ten times. The rearrangement links TRBV19 to TRBJ1-5; 7 nucleotides line up with TRBD1. The germline gives CDR1 LNHDA, CDR2 SQIVND (reference sequence). This CDR3 is built from 14 residues. V dropped 5 bases and J dropped 1; count of bases not matched to a gene: 2. This chain's CDR3 is CASSWDSSNQPQHF. CDR3 sequence (DNA): TGTGCCAGTAGTTGGGACAGCAGCAATCAGCCCCAGCATTTT.

This clonotype was seen just once. A far bigger clonotype differs at one base, so this is likely a read error. The chain couples TRBV12-3 or TRBV12-4 to TRBJ2-7; D uncertain. This CDR3 is built from 12 residues. V was clipped by 9 bases and J by 3 bases, with 12 bases between them. CDR3 sequence (DNA): TGTGCCAGTTGGGCCGGTAACTACGAGCAGTACTTC. This sequence encodes CASWAGNYEQYF.

This sequence joins TRBV11-2 and TRBJ1-1; D uncertain. This CDR3 has 15 amino acids. Germline values: CDR1 SGHAT, CDR2 FQNNGV. The V and J ends lost 3 bases and 0 bases respectively, with 11 bases between them. The CDR3 nucleotides are TGTGCCAGCAGCTTGTTCGGGTATATGAACACTGAAGCTTTCTTT. Translating it yields CASSLFGYMNTEAFF.